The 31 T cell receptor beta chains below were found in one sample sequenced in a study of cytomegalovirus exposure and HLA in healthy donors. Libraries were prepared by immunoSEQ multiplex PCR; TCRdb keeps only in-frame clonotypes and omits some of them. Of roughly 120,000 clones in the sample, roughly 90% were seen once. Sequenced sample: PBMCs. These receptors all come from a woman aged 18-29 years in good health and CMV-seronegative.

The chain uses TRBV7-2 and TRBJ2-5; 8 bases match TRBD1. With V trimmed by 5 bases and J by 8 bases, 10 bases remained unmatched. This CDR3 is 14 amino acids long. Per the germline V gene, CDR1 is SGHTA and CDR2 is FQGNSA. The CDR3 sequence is CASSPTDRGRTQYF. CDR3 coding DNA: TGTGCCAGCAGCCCCACCGACAGGGGTCGAACCCAGTACTTC.

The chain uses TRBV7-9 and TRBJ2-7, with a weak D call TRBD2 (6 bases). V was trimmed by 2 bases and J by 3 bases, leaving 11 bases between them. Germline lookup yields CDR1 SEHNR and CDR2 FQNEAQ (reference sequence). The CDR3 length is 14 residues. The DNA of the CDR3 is TGTGCCAGCAGCTTACTCGGGAGAGTCTACGAGCAGTACTTC. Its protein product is CASSLLGRVYEQYF.

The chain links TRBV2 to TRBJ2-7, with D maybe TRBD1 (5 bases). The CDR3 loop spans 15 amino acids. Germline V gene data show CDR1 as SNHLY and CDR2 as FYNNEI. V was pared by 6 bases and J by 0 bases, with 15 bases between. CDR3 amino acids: CASSGQSPSSYEQYF. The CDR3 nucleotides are TGTGCCAGCAGCGGACAAAGTCCGAGCTCCTACGAGCAGTACTTC. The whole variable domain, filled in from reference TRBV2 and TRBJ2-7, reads EPEVTQTPSHQVTQMGQEVILRCVPISNHLYFYWYRQILGQKVEFLVSFYNNEISEKSEIFDDQFSVERPDGSNFTLKIRSTKLEDSAMYFCASSGQSPSSYEQYFGPGTRLTVT.

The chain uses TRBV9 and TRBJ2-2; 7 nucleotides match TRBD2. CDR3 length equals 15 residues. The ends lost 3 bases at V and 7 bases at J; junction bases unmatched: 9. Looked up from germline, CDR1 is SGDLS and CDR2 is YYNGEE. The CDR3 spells CASSARGGGGGELFF. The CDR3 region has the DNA TGTGCCAGCAGCGCGCGAGGCGGGGGAGGCGGGGAGCTGTTTTTT.

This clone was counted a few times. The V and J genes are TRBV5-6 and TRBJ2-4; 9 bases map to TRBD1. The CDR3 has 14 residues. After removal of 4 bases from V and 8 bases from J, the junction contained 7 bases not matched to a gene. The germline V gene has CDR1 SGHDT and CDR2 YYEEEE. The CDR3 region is CASSTGDREDIQYF. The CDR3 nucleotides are TGTGCCAGCAGCACCGGGGACAGGGAGGACATTCAGTACTTC.

As DNA, the CDR3 is TGTGCCAGTAGTATTACCCCGACTAGCGGGAGAAGAGGGACCGGGGAGCTGTTTTTT. Its protein is CASSITPTSGRRGTGELFF. The V and J genes are TRBV19 and TRBJ2-2; 12 bases are a match to TRBD2. Trimming took 3 bases from V and 5 from J; bases not matched to a gene: 13. Looked up from germline, CDR1 is LNHDA and CDR2 is SQIVND (reference sequence). This CDR3 is built from 19 residues.

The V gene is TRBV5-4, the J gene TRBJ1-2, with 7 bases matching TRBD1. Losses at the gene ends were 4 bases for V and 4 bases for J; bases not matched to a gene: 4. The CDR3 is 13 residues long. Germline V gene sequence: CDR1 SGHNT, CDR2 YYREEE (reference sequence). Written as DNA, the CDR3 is TGTGCCAGCAGCGAGGGGGCAAGCTATGGCTACACCTTC. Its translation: CASSEGASYGYTF.

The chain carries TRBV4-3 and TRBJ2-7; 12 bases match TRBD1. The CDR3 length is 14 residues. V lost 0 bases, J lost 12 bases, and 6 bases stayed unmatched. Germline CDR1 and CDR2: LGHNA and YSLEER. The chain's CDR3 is CASSQDPGTGGRYF. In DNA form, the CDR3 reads TGCGCCAGCAGCCAAGATCCCGGGACAGGGGGCCGGTACTTC.

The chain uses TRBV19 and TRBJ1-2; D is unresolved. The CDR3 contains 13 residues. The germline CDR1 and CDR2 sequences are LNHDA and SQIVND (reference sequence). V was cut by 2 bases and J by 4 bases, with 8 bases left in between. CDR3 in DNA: TGTGCCAGTAGTATATCTGACTCCTATGGCTACACCTTC. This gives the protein CASSISDSYGYTF.

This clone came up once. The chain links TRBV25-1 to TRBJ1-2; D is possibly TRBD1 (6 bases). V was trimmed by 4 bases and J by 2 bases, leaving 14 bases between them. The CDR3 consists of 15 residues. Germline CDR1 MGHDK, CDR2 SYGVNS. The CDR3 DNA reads TGTGCCAGCAGTGCCTTCGGACAGCCCAACTATGGCTACACCTTC. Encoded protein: CASSAFGQPNYGYTF.

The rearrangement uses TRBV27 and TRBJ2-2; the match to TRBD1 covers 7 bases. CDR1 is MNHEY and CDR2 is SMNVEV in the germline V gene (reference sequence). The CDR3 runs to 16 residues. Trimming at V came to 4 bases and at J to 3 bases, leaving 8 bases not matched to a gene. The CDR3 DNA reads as TGTGCCAGCAGTTCATACAGGGGAATGTACACCGGGGAGCTGTTTTTT. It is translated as CASSSYRGMYTGELFF.

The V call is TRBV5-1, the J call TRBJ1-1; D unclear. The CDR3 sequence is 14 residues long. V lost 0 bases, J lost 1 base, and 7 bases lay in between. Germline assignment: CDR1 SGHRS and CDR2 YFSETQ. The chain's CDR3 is CASSLVSSNTEAFF. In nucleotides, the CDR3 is TGCGCCAGCAGCTTGGTTTCGTCGAACACTGAAGCTTTCTTT.

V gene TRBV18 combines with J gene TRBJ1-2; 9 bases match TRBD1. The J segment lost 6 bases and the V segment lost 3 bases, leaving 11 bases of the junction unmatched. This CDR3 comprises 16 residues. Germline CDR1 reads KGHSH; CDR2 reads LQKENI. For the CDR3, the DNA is TGTGCCAGCTCACCCCTCAACACAGGGGGCCCGGATGGCTACACCTTC. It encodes CASSPLNTGGPDGYTF.

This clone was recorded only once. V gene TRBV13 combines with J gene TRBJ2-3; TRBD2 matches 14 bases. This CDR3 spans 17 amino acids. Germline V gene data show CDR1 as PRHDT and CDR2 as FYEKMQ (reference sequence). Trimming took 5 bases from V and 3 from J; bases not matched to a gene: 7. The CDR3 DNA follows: TGTGCCAGCAGCCCCGAGACTAGCGGGGGGGCTACAGATACGCAGTATTTT. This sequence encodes CASSPETSGGATDTQYF.

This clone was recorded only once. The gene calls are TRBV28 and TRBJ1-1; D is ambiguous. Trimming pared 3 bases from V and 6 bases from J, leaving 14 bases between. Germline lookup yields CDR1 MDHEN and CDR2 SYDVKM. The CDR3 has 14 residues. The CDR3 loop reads CASSLPGKVSEAFF. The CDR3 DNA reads TGTGCCAGCAGTTTGCCGGGTAAAGTCTCTGAAGCTTTCTTT.

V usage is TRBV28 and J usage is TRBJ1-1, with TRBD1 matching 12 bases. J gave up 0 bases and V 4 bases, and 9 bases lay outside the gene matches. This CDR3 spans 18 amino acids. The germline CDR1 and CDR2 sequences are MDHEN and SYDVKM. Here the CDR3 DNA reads TGTGCCAGCAGTTCCCACGGGACAGGGGGCTACATGAACACTGAAGCTTTCTTT. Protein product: CASSSHGTGGYMNTEAFF.

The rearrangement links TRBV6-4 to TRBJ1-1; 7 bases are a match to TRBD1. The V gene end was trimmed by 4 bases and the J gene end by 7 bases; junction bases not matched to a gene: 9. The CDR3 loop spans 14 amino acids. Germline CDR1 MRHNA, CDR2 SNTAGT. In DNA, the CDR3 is TGTGCCAGCAGTGTAGAAGGGGGCGCGAGTGAAGCTTTCTTT. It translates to CASSVEGGASEAFF.

Written as DNA, the CDR3 is TGCGCCAGCAGCCAAGTTTACCTCCGGGACAGGGGGTATGGCTACACCTTC. This sequence encodes CASSQVYLRDRGYGYTF. This sequence joins TRBV4-3 and TRBJ1-2; TRBD1 agrees at 11 bases. With 1 base clipped from V and 5 bases from J, the junction kept 9 bases outside the gene matches. The CDR3 totals 17 residues. Looked up from germline, CDR1 is LGHNA and CDR2 is YSLEER.

CDR3 residues: CASLSPLQASYEQYF. DNA of the CDR3: TGTGCCAGCCTTAGTCCCTTACAGGCGTCCTACGAGCAGTACTTC. The chain couples TRBV2 to TRBJ2-7, with a possible D match to TRBD1 (5 bases). The CDR3 loop spans 15 amino acids. CDR1 is SNHLY, CDR2 FYNNEI, per germline. V dropped 8 bases and J dropped 1 base, with 18 bases sitting between them.

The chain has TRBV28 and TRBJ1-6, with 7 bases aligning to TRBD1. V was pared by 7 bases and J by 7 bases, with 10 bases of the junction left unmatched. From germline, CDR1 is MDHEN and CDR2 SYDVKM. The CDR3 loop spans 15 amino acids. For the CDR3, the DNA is TGTGCCAGCATACAGGGGTCTCTCCCCAATTCACCCCTCCACTTT. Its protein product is CASIQGSLPNSPLHF.

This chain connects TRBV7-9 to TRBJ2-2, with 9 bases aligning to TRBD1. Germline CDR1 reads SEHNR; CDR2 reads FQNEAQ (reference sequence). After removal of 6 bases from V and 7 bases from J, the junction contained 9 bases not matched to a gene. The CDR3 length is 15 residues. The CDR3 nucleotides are TGTGCCAGCAGTCACCGGACAGGGGATCGCGGGGAGCTGTTTTTT. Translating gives CASSHRTGDRGELFF.

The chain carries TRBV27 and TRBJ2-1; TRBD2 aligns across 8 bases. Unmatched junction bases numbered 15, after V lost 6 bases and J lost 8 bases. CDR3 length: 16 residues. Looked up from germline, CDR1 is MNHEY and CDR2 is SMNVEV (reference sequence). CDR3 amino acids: CASRTSENLGGYEQFF. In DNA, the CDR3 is TGTGCCAGCAGGACTAGCGAAAACCTAGGGGGGTATGAGCAGTTCTTC.

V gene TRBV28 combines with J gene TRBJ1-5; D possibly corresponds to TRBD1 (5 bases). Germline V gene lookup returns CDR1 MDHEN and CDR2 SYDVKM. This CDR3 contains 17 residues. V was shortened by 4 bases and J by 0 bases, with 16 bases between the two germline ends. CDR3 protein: CASSSPGLFYSNQPQHF. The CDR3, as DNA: TGTGCCAGCAGTTCCCCGGGACTTTTTTATAGCAATCAGCCCCAGCATTTT. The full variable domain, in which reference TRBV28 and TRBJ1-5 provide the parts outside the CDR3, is DVKVTQSSRYLVKRTGEKVFLECVQDMDHENMFWYRQDPGLGLRLIYFSYDVKMKEKGDIPEGYSVSREKKERFSLILESASTNQTSMYLCASSSPGLFYSNQPQHFGDGTRLSIL.

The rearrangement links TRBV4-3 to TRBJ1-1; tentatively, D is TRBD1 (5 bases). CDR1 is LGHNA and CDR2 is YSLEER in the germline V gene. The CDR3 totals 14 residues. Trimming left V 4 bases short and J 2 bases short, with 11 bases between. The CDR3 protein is CASSRGGGNTEAFF. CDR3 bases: TGCGCCAGCAGCCGCGGGGGGGGAAACACTGAAGCTTTCTTT.

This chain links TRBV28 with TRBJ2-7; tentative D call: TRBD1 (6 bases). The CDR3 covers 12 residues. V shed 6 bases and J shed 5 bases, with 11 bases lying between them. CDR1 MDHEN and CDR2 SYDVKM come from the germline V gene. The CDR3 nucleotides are TGTGCCAGCAGGCCCAGGGGAAACGAGCAGTACTTC. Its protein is CASRPRGNEQYF.

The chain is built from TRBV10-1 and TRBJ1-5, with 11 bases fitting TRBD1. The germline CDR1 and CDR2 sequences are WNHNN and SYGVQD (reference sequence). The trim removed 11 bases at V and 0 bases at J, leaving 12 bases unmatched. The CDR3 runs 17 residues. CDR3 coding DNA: TGCGCCGCCGATTCCGGGACAGGGGGGTATAGCAATCAGCCCCAGCATTTT. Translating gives CAADSGTGGYSNQPQHF.

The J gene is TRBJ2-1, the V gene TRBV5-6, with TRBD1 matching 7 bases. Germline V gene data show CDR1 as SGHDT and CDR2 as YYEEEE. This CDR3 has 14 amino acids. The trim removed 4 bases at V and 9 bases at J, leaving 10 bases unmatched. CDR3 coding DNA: TGTGCCAGCAGCCCGGGACAGCTTAAGCTTGAGCAGTTCTTC. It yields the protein CASSPGQLKLEQFF.

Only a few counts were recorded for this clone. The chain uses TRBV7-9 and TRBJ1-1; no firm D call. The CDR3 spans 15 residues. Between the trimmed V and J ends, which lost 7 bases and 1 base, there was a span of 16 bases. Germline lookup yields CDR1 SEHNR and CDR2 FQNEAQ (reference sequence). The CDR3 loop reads CASTPPSRTNTEAFF. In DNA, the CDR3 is TGTGCCAGCACCCCGCCCAGTCGAACGAACACTGAAGCTTTCTTT.

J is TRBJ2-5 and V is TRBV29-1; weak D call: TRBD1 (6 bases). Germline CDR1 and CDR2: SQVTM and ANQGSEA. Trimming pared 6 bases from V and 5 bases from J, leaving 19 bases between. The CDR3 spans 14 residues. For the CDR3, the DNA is TGCAGCGTCCGACAGGACCAAAGCAGGGAGACCCAGTACTTC. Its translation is CSVRQDQSRETQYF.

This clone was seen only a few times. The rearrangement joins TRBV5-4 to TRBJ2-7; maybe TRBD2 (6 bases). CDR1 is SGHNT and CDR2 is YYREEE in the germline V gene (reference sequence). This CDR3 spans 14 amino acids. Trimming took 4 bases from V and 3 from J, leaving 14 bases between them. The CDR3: CASSLSGEGYEQYF. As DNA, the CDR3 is TGTGCCAGCAGCCTTAGCGGTGAGGGCTACGAGCAGTACTTC.

In DNA form, the CDR3 reads TGTGCCAGCATTTGGGTCAGGGGGCAATACGAGCAGTACTTC. Translation gives CASIWVRGQYEQYF. J is TRBJ2-7 and V is TRBV5-8; 8 nucleotides agree with TRBD1. V trimming: 6 bases; J trimming: 4 bases; junction bases outside the gene matches: 9. The length of the CDR3 is 14 residues. Germline values: CDR1 SGHTS, CDR2 YDEGEE.